Given below is one TCR beta chain in context. This CDR3 has 17 residues. The data belong to a study of blood T cell repertoires in COVID-19. Data came from immunoSEQ multiplex PCR; TCRdb stores just in-frame clones and leaves some out. The top ten clones hold 1.5% to 2% of a sample with approximately 240,000 clones, around nine tenths of them seen once. The specimen sequenced was PBMCs or T cells enriched from blood (not recorded which). This TCR was sampled from a woman younger than 30 who had recovered from COVID-19. V gene TRBV21-1 combines with J gene TRBJ2-7; TRBD1, as called in the table, went unchecked against the DNA. TRBV21-1 is termed a pseudogene. The CDR3 coding sequence is TGTGCCAGCGATACAGGGGCTAGCAGGATTCAACTTTACGAGCAGTACTTC. This codes for CASDTGASRIQLYEQYF.